A selection of T cell receptor beta chains follows, all from one sample in a study of T cell responses to AZD1222 COVID-19 vaccine. Profiled with immunoSEQ multiplex PCR; TCRdb holds only in-frame clones, not every one. The data hold approximately 200,000 clones, with 85% to 90% observed a single time. The sample in question was peripheral blood, obtained on day 0 of MenACWY control vaccination. Receptors were obtained from an adult in good health. CDR3s include the opening cysteine and the closing phenylalanine or tryptophan. Fields, in order: V gene, J gene, CDR3 protein.

>TRBV6-5|TRBJ1-6
CASSYSAGQNSPLHF
>TRBV5-6|TRBJ2-5
CASSFPGSRGTQYF
>TRBV5-1|TRBJ2-1
CASSMGLAVNEQFF
>TRBV12-3/TRBV12-4|TRBJ2-7
CASSTGQGYEQYF
>TRBV3-1/TRBV3-2|TRBJ1-1
CASSQEFKDNTEAFF
>TRBV9|TRBJ2-5
CASSVGPGGETQYF
>TRBV19|TRBJ1-2
CASSTTGAIKINYGYTF
>TRBV2|TRBJ2-4
CASSLLPEAKNIQYF
>TRBV6-5|TRBJ1-1
CASRTATGRNTEAFF
>TRBV7-3|TRBJ2-6
CASSGPGAGANVLTF
>TRBV9|TRBJ2-7
CASSSLAGGGEQYF
>TRBV6-4|TRBJ1-1
CASSDSTGEGTEAFF
>TRBV5-4|TRBJ2-7
CASSLDQGQGYEQYF
>TRBV4-2|TRBJ2-3
CASSQGVDTQYF
>TRBV3-1/TRBV3-2|TRBJ2-3
CASSHGGLSQYF
>TRBV24-1|TRBJ2-1
CATSFEGVNEQFF
>TRBV12-3/TRBV12-4|TRBJ2-7
CASTPEFTYEQYF
>TRBV9|TRBJ1-1
CASSDGTGFSEAFF
>TRBV6-5|TRBJ2-2
CASTQGLDPGELFF
>TRBV7-3|TRBJ2-7
CASSPARRGAVNYEQYF
>TRBV5-5|TRBJ1-6
CASSLRGGGDSPLHF
>TRBV27|TRBJ2-7
CASSLSVFVSYEQYF